One and the same sample provided the 8 T cell receptor beta chains below, sequenced in a study of blood T cells in healthy people across ages. For the second PCR, which ran for about 6 to 11 cycles, a sample-barcoded 5' primer and a J-beta primer mix were used. Each CDR3 protein is one row after TCRdb ran MiXCR on the 5' RACE reads. The sample lists approximately 690,000 distinct CDR3 sequences; 40% to 45% were seen once. Specimen: blood. These TCRs come from a man older than 75 in good health.

The genes are TRBV24-1 and TRBJ2-4; a possible D gene is TRBD1 (6 bases). The CDR3 spans 14 residues. Trimming removed 4 bases from V and 13 bases from J, with 19 bases in between. Germline V CDR1 and CDR2: KGHDR, SFDVKD. The CDR3 is CATSDPTGNFKQYF. The CDR3 DNA sequence: TGTGCCACCAGTGACCCTACAGGGAACTTCAAGCAGTACTTC.

This chain uses TRBV21-1 with TRBJ1-6; the DNA was not compared with TRBD1, the D call given in the table. TRBV21-1 is assigned pseudogene status. The CDR3 is 17 amino acids. This chain's CDR3 is CASSPTGGFAYNSPLHF. As DNA, the CDR3 is TGTGCCAGCAGCCCGACAGGGGGCTTCGCCTATAATTCACCCCTCCACTTT.

This clonotype appeared once. The chain couples TRBV9 to TRBJ1-6; TRBD1 might be the D (6 bases). Trimming stripped 4 bases from V and 11 bases from J, with 16 bases between. From germline, CDR1 is SGDLS and CDR2 YYNGEE. This CDR3 region has 14 residues. CDR3 residues: CASSYRDGDPPLHF. The CDR3 bases are TGTGCCAGCAGCTACAGGGATGGGGACCCACCCCTCCACTTT. The full variable domain, its missing parts supplied by reference TRBV9 and TRBJ1-6, is DSGVTQTPKHLITATGQRVTLRCSPRSGDLSVYWYQQSLDQGLQFLIQYYNGEERAKGNILERFSAQQFPDLHSELNLSSLELGDSALYFCASSYRDGDPPLHFGNGTRLTVT.

The gene calls are TRBV5-1 and TRBJ1-5; 7 bases fit TRBD1. CDR1 and CDR2 from the germline V gene are SGHRS and YFSETQ. Unmatched junction bases numbered 5, after V lost 4 bases and J lost 1 base. The CDR3 runs to 15 residues. The CDR3: CASSQTGASNQPQHF. The CDR3 DNA is TGCGCCAGCAGCCAAACAGGGGCGAGCAATCAGCCCCAGCATTTT.

The sample holds a few counts of this clonotype. A much larger clone is a single base away; this may be a read error. The gene calls are TRBV6-2 or TRBV6-3 and TRBJ2-3, with D possibly matching TRBD2 (6 bases). This CDR3 spans 14 amino acids. The V end was cut by 4 bases, the J end by 4 bases, with 12 bases between. CDR1 is MNHEY and CDR2 is SVGEGT in the germline V gene. The CDR3 DNA sequence: TGTGCCAGCAGTTCCGCCGGGAGTTCAGATACGCAGTATTTT. Amino acid sequence: CASSSAGSSDTQYF.

The CDR3 coding sequence is TGTGCCAGCTCACCAGTTCGTCGGGAGGGAGGGGCAGATACGCAGTATTTT. Encoded protein: CASSPVRREGGADTQYF. The V and J genes are TRBV18 and TRBJ2-3, with 8 nucleotides matching TRBD2. Germline V lookup: CDR1 KGHSH, CDR2 LQKENI. V shed 2 bases and J 4 bases; nucleotides not matched to a gene: 11. This CDR3 comprises 17 residues.

This clonotype showed up just a few times. CDR3 in amino acids: CASSERGGQAKNIQYF. The CDR3 DNA reads TGTGCCAGCAGTGAGCGGGGCGGGCAAGCCAAAAACATTCAGTACTTC. The gene calls are TRBV2 and TRBJ2-4; maybe TRBD2 (6 bases). The CDR3 length is 16 residues. V was clipped by 3 bases and J by 0 bases, with 12 bases between them. Germline loops: CDR1 SNHLY, CDR2 FYNNEI.

As regards this clonotype: This clone may be a read error of a much larger clone one base away. The chain employs TRBV5-6 and TRBJ2-1; 10 bases map to TRBD2. This CDR3 comprises 14 residues. The V gene's germline CDR1 is SGHDT and CDR2 YYEEEE. V gave up 2 bases and J gave up 13 bases; unmatched junction bases: 9. The DNA of the CDR3 is TGTGCCAGCAGCTTAGGGACTAGCGTGAAGACCCAGTTCTTC. Translating it yields CASSLGTSVKTQFF.